These T cell receptor beta chains were read from a single sample in a study of blood T cell repertoires in COVID-19. Generated by immunoSEQ multiplex PCR, the TCRdb table keeps only in-frame clones and is missing some. Here the sample spans a few hundred thousand clones, roughly 86% being singletons. The specimen sequenced was peripheral blood. The receptors stem from a woman aged 50 to 65 with acute or convalescent COVID-19. Both conserved end residues are part of each CDR3. D genes are given only for firm matches. Clone size is stated in some rows and not others, as once, few, many or a class when expanded.

>-|TRBJ2-1|TRBV10-3|-
CATRDSPSYNEQFF
TGTGCCACCAGGGACTCCCCCTCCTACAATGAGCAGTTCTTC
>-|TRBJ2-7|TRBV30|-
CAWGNRGGGYEQYF
TGTGCCTGGGGTAACAGGGGAGGAGGCTACGAGCAGTACTTC
>-|TRBJ2-4|TRBV28|TRBD2
CASSPETSGLKNIQYF
TGTGCCAGCAGCCCCGAGACTAGCGGGCTCAAAAACATTCAGTACTTC
>once|TRBJ1-5|TRBV19|-
CASSIGHLGVGNQPQHF
TGTGCCAGTAGTATAGGGCACCTAGGGGTGGGAAATCAGCCCCAGCATTTT
>few|TRBJ2-1|TRBV4-2|TRBD2
CASSALGAGGVNEQFF
TGTGCCAGCAGCGCCTTAGGGGCGGGAGGAGTCAATGAGCAGTTCTTC
>-|TRBJ1-4|TRBV30|TRBD1
CALGQGESATNEKLFF
TGTGCCTTGGGACAGGGGGAATCGGCAACTAATGAAAAACTGTTTTTT
>-|TRBJ1-6|TRBV10-1|-
CASSESNSVADDPIFRSPLHF
TGCGCCAGCAGTGAGTCGAACAGTGTTGCTGATGATCCAATTTTCCGGTCACCCCTCCACTTT
>-|TRBJ2-5|TRBV10-3|TRBD1
CAIRDRGETQYF
TGTGCCATCAGGGACAGGGGAGAGACCCAGTACTTC
>few|TRBJ2-7|TRBV28|TRBD1
CASSSIWDRKASYEQYF
TGTGCCAGCAGTTCGATATGGGACAGGAAAGCCTCCTACGAGCAGTACTTC
>-|TRBJ2-7|TRBV10-3|-
CAISESQILQPRREQYF
TGTGCCATCAGTGAGTCCCAAATATTGCAGCCCCGGAGGGAGCAGTACTTC
>-|TRBJ2-3|TRBV7-9|TRBD1
CASSPLTGGWADTQYF
TGTGCCAGCAGCCCCCTTACAGGGGGCTGGGCAGATACGCAGTATTTT
>-|TRBJ2-1|TRBV6-5|-
CASRTGTLYNEQFF
TGTGCCAGCAGGACCGGGACACTCTACAATGAGCAGTTCTTC
>-|TRBJ1-6|TRBV10-1|TRBD1
CASSFPGQGDSPLHF
TGCGCCAGCAGTTTCCCTGGACAGGGCGATTCACCCCTCCACTTT
>-|TRBJ2-5|TRBV4-2|-
CASSQNVGGIGETQYF
TGTGCCAGCAGCCAAAACGTTGGCGGGATCGGAGAGACCCAGTACTTC
>-|TRBJ1-2|TRBV6-5|-
CATQGIRNYGYTF
TGTGCCACCCAGGGCATAAGGAACTATGGCTACACCTTC
>-|TRBJ1-1|TRBV2|-
CARTTGLGRAFF
TGTGCCCGAACCACAGGGTTGGGCCGAGCTTTCTTT
>-|TRBJ2-3|TRBV19|TRBD2
CASTSSGRQVVDTQYF
TGTGCCAGTACCTCTAGCGGGAGACAGGTGGTGGATACGCAGTATTTT
>-|TRBJ1-2|TRBV6-5|-
CASSPQGMYNYGYTF
TGTGCCAGCAGCCCCCAGGGGATGTACAACTATGGCTACACCTTC
>-|TRBJ1-5|TRBV7-9|TRBD1
CASSPTGTGLNQPQHF
TGTGCCAGCAGCCCGACCGGGACAGGGTTGAATCAGCCCCAGCATTTT
>-|TRBJ2-3|TRBV11-3|TRBD1
CASSSDRSTDTQYF
TGTGCCAGCAGCTCGGACAGGAGCACAGATACGCAGTATTTT
>-|TRBJ2-7|TRBV7-3|-
CASSLTGEYSEQYF
TGTGCCAGCAGCTTGACGGGAGAGTACAGCGAGCAGTACTTC
>-|TRBJ2-3|TRBV13|TRBD2
CASSRSRLALSTDTQYF
TGTGCCAGCAGCCGAAGTAGACTAGCGCTTAGCACAGATACGCAGTATTTT